These T cell receptor beta chains were read from a single sample in a study of cytomegalovirus exposure and HLA in healthy donors. Sequencing used immunoSEQ multiplex PCR; TCRdb keeps in-frame clones, though not all of them. The repertoire holds about 160,000 clones, with approximately 96% as singletons. Sequencing input: PBMCs. These receptors all stem from a woman aged 18-29 years in good health and CMV-seronegative. CDR3s include the opening cysteine and the closing phenylalanine or tryptophan. The D gene is left open where the match is weak. Not all rows give a size; the values are once, few, many and, for expanded clones, a class.

clone size	V gene	D gene	J gene	CDR3 DNA	CDR3 protein
.	TRBV29-1	.	TRBJ1-2	TGCAGCGTTGACGGAGGGACGGAAGGCCATGGCTACACCTTC	CSVDGGTEGHGYTF
.	TRBV7-9	.	TRBJ2-7	TGTGCCAGCAGCTTAGTAGGCAGGGCTGGATACGAGCAGTACTTC	CASSLVGRAGYEQYF
.	TRBV4-3	TRBD1	TRBJ1-6	TGCGCCAGCAGCCAAGATACAGGGGATAATTCACCCCTCCACTTT	CASSQDTGDNSPLHF
.	TRBV25-1	.	TRBJ2-1	TGTGCCAGCAGTGAATCCACGACTAGAACGTACAATGAGCAGTTCTTC	CASSESTTRTYNEQFF
.	TRBV19	.	TRBJ2-2	TGTGCCAGTAACGCCCTAGGGGAGAACACCGGGGAGCTGTTTTTT	CASNALGENTGELFF
.	TRBV9	TRBD2	TRBJ2-7	TGTGCCAGCAGCATTAGCGGGGGGGCGGACGAGCAGTACTTC	CASSISGGADEQYF
.	TRBV5-1	.	TRBJ1-3	TGCGCCAGCAGCTTGGATCACAGCTTGGCGGGGAACACCATATATTTT	CASSLDHSLAGNTIYF
.	TRBV6-1	TRBD1	TRBJ1-6	TGTGCCAGCAGTGAAGTCGGGACAGGGTCGACACCCCTCCACTTT	CASSEVGTGSTPLHF
.	TRBV5-1	TRBD1	TRBJ1-5	TGCGCCAGCAGCCTGACAGGGGGCAATCAGCCCCAGCATTTT	CASSLTGGNQPQHF
.	TRBV6-6	TRBD1	TRBJ1-2	TGTGCCAGCAGCAAACTCGACAGGGGAGGCTATGGCTACACCTTC	CASSKLDRGGYGYTF
.	TRBV6-5	.	TRBJ1-1	TGTGCCAGCAATTTCGGGGGAAGCACTGAAGCTTTCTTT	CASNFGGSTEAFF
.	TRBV6-5	TRBD1	TRBJ2-7	TGTGCCAGCAGTTCACCCAGGACAGGGGACTACGAGCAGTACTTC	CASSSPRTGDYEQYF
once	TRBV29-1	.	TRBJ2-1	TGCAGCGTTGTTGAGGGGGGGTTCAATGAGCAGTTCTTC	CSVVEGGFNEQFF
few	TRBV2	TRBD1	TRBJ2-1	TGTGCCAGCAGGACCGACAGGGCTGGTGAGCAGTTCTTC	CASRTDRAGEQFF
.	TRBV5-4	.	TRBJ2-7	TGTGCCAGCAGCTTGGGAACCGGGGGCTCCTACGAGCAGTACTTC	CASSLGTGGSYEQYF
.	TRBV19	TRBD1	TRBJ2-2	TGTGCCAGTAGTTCCCCAGGGACAGCGAACACCGGGGAGCTGTTTTTT	CASSSPGTANTGELFF
.	TRBV6-5	.	TRBJ2-7	TGTGCCAGCAGTCGGGACAAAGGGTACGAGCAGTACTTC	CASSRDKGYEQYF
.	TRBV2	TRBD1	TRBJ2-1	TGTGCCAGCAGGGGGCCCCCCGGGGCAGGGGGATCCTACAATGAGCAGTTCTTC	CASRGPPGAGGSYNEQFF
.	TRBV10-3	.	TRBJ2-2	TGTGCCATCAGTGATCTCAGGGACTCGGGCGGGGAGCTGTTTTTT	CAISDLRDSGGELFF
.	TRBV2	.	TRBJ1-2	TGTGCCAGCAGTGGGGACACCCCTTTATTCTATGGCTACACCTTC	CASSGDTPLFYGYTF
.	TRBV7-9	.	TRBJ2-7	TGTGCCAGCAGCTCCAGGGGACCCTACGAGCAGTACTTC	CASSSRGPYEQYF
.	TRBV5-1	.	TRBJ2-1	TGCGCCAGCAGAGAAGAGACAGGCCACTCCTACAATGAGCAGTTCTTC	CASREETGHSYNEQFF
once	TRBV5-6	TRBD1	TRBJ1-1	TGTGCCAGCAGCCCACAGACAGGGTGGGACACTGAAGCTTTCTTT	CASSPQTGWDTEAFF
.	TRBV9	TRBD1	TRBJ2-1	TGTGCCAGCAGCCCCTTGGCGGGGACAGGGGGAACGAGTGAGCAGTTCTTC	CASSPLAGTGGTSEQFF
.	TRBV29-1	TRBD2	TRBJ2-3	TGCAGCGTTGTTATCGAGCGGGGCCGCACAGATACGCAGTATTTT	CSVVIERGRTDTQYF
.	TRBV6-5	.	TRBJ1-1	TGTGCCAGCTTTCAGAGGGAGAACACTGAAGCTTTCTTT	CASFQRENTEAFF
.	TRBV30	TRBD2	TRBJ2-3	TGTGCCTGGAGTCTGCGGGCGGGGGGGCCGGGAGCAGATACGCAGTATTTT	CAWSLRAGGPGADTQYF
.	TRBV14	TRBD2	TRBJ2-7	TGTGCCAGCAGCCAATTACTCAACGCAACTAGCGGGGTTTCCTACGAGCAGTACTTC	CASSQLLNATSGVSYEQYF
.	TRBV21-1	.	TRBJ1-2	TGTGCCAGCAGCAAACGTGGACTCTCGAACACAAGGTTCTATGGCTACACCTTC	CASSKRGLSNTRFYGYTF
.	TRBV6-6	TRBD1	TRBJ1-1	TGTGCCAGCAGTTACTCCCGACAGGGAAGGACTGAAGCTTTCTTT	CASSYSRQGRTEAFF
.	TRBV29-1	TRBD1	TRBJ1-2	TGCAGCGTACCTCACAGGGGTAGGAGCTATGGCTACACCTTC	CSVPHRGRSYGYTF